This T cell receptor (beta chain) derives from a study of sequential checkpoint blockade in melanoma. Study overall: Randomization was 1:1 between first-line nivolumab→ipilimumab and ipilimumab→nivolumab. Both treatment sequences were followed by maintenance nivolumab.

Libraries were prepared by immunoSEQ multiplex PCR; TCRdb keeps only in-frame clonotypes and omits some of them. The sample contains tens of thousands of clones, around 80% of which appear only once. This CDR3 is built from 15 residues. With 7 bases removed from V and 0 bases from J, the gap between germline ends came to 12 bases. Germline V gene lookup returns CDR1 MDHEN and CDR2 SYDVKM. Treatment meaning: randomized to nivolumab then ipilimumab (arm A) or the reverse (arm B). Live CD3+CD8+ CD19− CD56− cells were sorted from PBMCs. The sample here was CD8+ T cells sorted from blood (inferred from file names), taken from a patient given nivolumab and ipilimumab in sequence. The chain couples TRBV28 to TRBJ1-4; D uncertain. This clonotype originated in a human donor with melanoma. DNA for the CDR3: TGTGCCAGCAACCTAGGAGGGACAACTAATGAAAAACTGTTTTTT. Protein sequence: CASNLGGTTNEKLFF.